Listed here is a single T cell receptor (beta chain). The data were obtained in a study of cytomegalovirus exposure and HLA in healthy donors. The germline V gene has CDR1 KGHSH and CDR2 LQKENI. The CDR3 loop spans 14 amino acids. V was trimmed by 5 bases and J by 8 bases, leaving 16 bases between them. A multiplex PCR was run with 60 Vbeta primers and 13 Jbeta primers. Libraries were prepared by immunoSEQ multiplex PCR; TCRdb keeps only in-frame clonotypes and omits some of them. The repertoire holds some 85,000 clones, with 78% as singletons. The TCR comes from a man in his late teens or twenties in good health and CMV-seropositive. The material sequenced was PBMCs. The V and J genes are TRBV18 and TRBJ2-1, with D hard to call. The CDR3 nucleotides read TGTGCCAGCTCAGCGGTGGTCGGGTCGGATGAGCAGTTCTTC. Residues: CASSAVVGSDEQFF.